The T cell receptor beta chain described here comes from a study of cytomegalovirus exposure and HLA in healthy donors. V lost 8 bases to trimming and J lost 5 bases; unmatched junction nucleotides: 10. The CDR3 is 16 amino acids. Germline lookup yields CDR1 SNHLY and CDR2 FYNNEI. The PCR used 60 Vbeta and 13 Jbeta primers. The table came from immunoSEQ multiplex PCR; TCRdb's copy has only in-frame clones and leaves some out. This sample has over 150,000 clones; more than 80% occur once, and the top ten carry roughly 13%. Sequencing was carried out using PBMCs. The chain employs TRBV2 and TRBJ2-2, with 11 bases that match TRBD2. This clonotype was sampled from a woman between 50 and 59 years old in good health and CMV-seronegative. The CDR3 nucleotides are TGTGCCAGCGGGGAACTAGCGGGAGTACGGACCGGGGAGCTGTTTTTT. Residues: CASGELAGVRTGELFF.